Following are 31 T cell receptor beta chains from one sample sequenced in a study of cytomegalovirus exposure and HLA in healthy donors. The PCR ran on 60 Vbeta and 13 Jbeta primers. The repertoire was sequenced with immunoSEQ multiplex PCR; TCRdb's copy has only in-frame clones and lacks some. The table includes approximately 90,000 clones, 76% detected once. Sequenced sample: PBMCs. These TCRs come from a man between 35 and 55 years old in good health and CMV-seronegative.

J is TRBJ2-7 and V is TRBV19, with D possibly TRBD2 on 5 matching bases. Germline V gene data show CDR1 as LNHDA and CDR2 as SQIVND (reference sequence). This CDR3 region has 12 residues. Trimming removed 1 base at V and 7 bases at J, with 8 bases between. The CDR3 DNA sequence: TGTGCCAGTAGTATAGGGCCGGGGGAGCAGTACTTC. As protein: CASSIGPGEQYF.

The CDR3 DNA follows: TGTGCCAGCAGCCAAACAGGGGACACCGGGGAGCTGTTTTTT. Its translation: CASSQTGDTGELFF. The chain uses TRBV5-4 and TRBJ2-2; TRBD1 matches 7 bases. This CDR3 has 14 residues. J gave up 3 bases and V 4 bases, and 3 bases lay outside the gene matches. Germline CDR1 SGHNT, CDR2 YYREEE (reference sequence).

The J gene is TRBJ1-4, the V gene TRBV9, with D possibly being TRBD1 (6 bases). This CDR3 spans 14 amino acids. V gave up 3 bases and J gave up 8 bases, with 14 bases separating them. Germline CDR1 and CDR2: SGDLS and YYNGEE. The CDR3 region has the DNA TGTGCCAGCAGCGAGACAGGCCTTAGAGAAAAACTGTTTTTT. Translated: CASSETGLREKLFF. The whole variable domain, filled in from reference TRBV9 and TRBJ1-4, reads DSGVTQTPKHLITATGQRVTLRCSPRSGDLSVYWYQQSLDQGLQFLIQYYNGEERAKGNILERFSAQQFPDLHSELNLSSLELGDSALYFCASSETGLREKLFFGSGTQLSVL.

This clone was detected only a few times. The J gene is TRBJ1-1, the V gene TRBV19; 10 bases align to TRBD1. J gave up 10 bases and V 5 bases, and 13 bases lay outside the gene matches. The CDR3 totals 15 residues. Germline CDR1 and CDR2: LNHDA and SQIVND (reference sequence). The CDR3: CASSLTGTGVLRAFF. The CDR3 DNA sequence: TGTGCCAGTAGTCTCACCGGGACAGGGGTTCTTAGAGCTTTCTTT.

V gene TRBV21-1 combines with J gene TRBJ1-2; TRBD1 reflects the table's D call only, with no check against the DNA. TRBV21-1 is reported as a pseudogene. There are 16 residues in the CDR3. The CDR3 sequence: CASSKHRDSGYYGYTF. The DNA of the CDR3 is TGTGCCAGCAGCAAGCACCGGGACAGCGGTTACTATGGCTACACCTTC.

CDR3 nucleotides: TGTGCCAGCACCCCACCAAAGCCCACTGAAGCTTTCTTT. Amino acid sequence: CASTPPKPTEAFF. The rearrangement joins TRBV28 to TRBJ1-1, with D unclear. The ends were cut back, 7 bases at V and 4 bases at J, with 13 bases in the middle. Germline V gene data show CDR1 as MDHEN and CDR2 as SYDVKM. The CDR3 is 13 residues long.

The genes are TRBV30 and TRBJ2-3; D unresolved. The CDR3 has 11 amino acids. CDR1 is GTSNPN, CDR2 SVGIG, per germline (reference sequence). V was cut by 0 bases and J by 6 bases, with 4 bases left in between. The CDR3 region has the DNA TGTGCCTGGAGTGTATCTGATACGCAGTATTTT. Amino acid sequence: CAWSVSDTQYF.

The chain is built from TRBV6-1 and TRBJ1-6, with D unresolved. The germline gives CDR1 MNHNS, CDR2 SASEGT. Trimming removed 7 bases at V and 0 bases at J, with 4 bases between. This CDR3 contains 13 residues. CDR3 loop: CASTVSYNSPLHF. The CDR3 DNA is TGTGCCAGCACAGTCTCCTATAATTCACCCCTCCACTTT.

The chain is built from TRBV6-1 and TRBJ2-5; the D gene is possibly TRBD1 (5 bases). The V end lost 7 bases, the J end lost 5 bases, and 11 bases lay between the germline ends. The CDR3 length is 12 residues. Germline V gene data show CDR1 as MNHNS and CDR2 as SASEGT. DNA of the CDR3: TGTGCCAGCACTCCAGGGTGGGAGACCCAGTACTTC. Residues: CASTPGWETQYF.

Turning to this clone: One end of the junction fails to match germline, which may point to a read error. The V and J genes are TRBV7-9 and TRBJ2-4, with 8 bases matching TRBD2. Germline V gene data show CDR1 as SEHNR and CDR2 as FQNEAQ (reference sequence). The CDR3 spans 17 residues. Here the CDR3 reads CSSSSELSGGTKNIQYF. As DNA, the CDR3 is TGTTCCAGCAGCTCCGAGCTGAGCGGGGGCACCAAAAACATTCAGTACTTC.

J is TRBJ2-2 and V is TRBV14, with D maybe TRBD2 (6 bases). V was clipped by 1 base and J by 3 bases, with 12 bases between them. The CDR3 spans 16 residues. The germline V gene has CDR1 SGHDN and CDR2 FVKESK. CDR3: CASSQGLGGYTGELFF. The CDR3 coding sequence is TGTGCCAGCAGCCAAGGTCTGGGGGGTTACACCGGGGAGCTGTTTTTT.

Notes on this clone: This CDR3 is missing its conserved last phenylalanine or tryptophan, likely due to a read error. The J gene is TRBJ1-2, the V gene TRBV14; the D gene is possibly TRBD1 (6 bases). Germline V gives CDR1 SGHDN, CDR2 FVKESK. Trimming removed 4 bases at V and 5 bases at J, with 11 bases between. The CDR3 has 13 amino acids. CDR3 coding DNA: TGTGCCAGCAGCCGAACAGGGTCTTATGGCTACACCCTC. Protein: CASSRTGSYGYTL.

The chain combines TRBV7-6 with TRBJ2-3, with 9 bases fitting TRBD2. Trimming took 5 bases from V and 2 from J; bases not matched to a gene: 5. Per the germline V gene, CDR1 is SGHVS and CDR2 is FNYEAQ. This CDR3 contains 15 residues. In DNA form, the CDR3 reads TGTGCCAGCAGCCCAATAGCGGGGGTCACAGATACGCAGTATTTT. Its protein is CASSPIAGVTDTQYF. The full variable domain, rest sourced from reference TRBV7-6 and TRBJ2-3, is GAGVSQSPRYKVTKRGQDVALRCDPISGHVSLYWYRQALGQGPEFLTYFNYEAQQDKSGLPNDRFSAERPEGSISTLTIQRTEQRDSAMYRCASSPIAGVTDTQYFGPGTRLTVL.

The chain has TRBV12-2 and TRBJ1-5; TRBD1 is the table's D call and was not checked against the DNA. TRBV12-2 has pseudogene status. This CDR3 comprises 15 residues. CDR3 sequence reads: CASRYQGEVSQPQHF. In DNA, the CDR3 is TGTGCAAGTCGCTACCAGGGTGAAGTAAGTCAGCCCCAGCATTTT.

The chain carries TRBV7-6 and TRBJ2-7, with D possibly being TRBD2 (5 bases). Per germline, CDR1 SGHVS and CDR2 FNYEAQ. V dropped 5 bases and J dropped 5 bases, with 22 bases sitting between them. The CDR3 loop spans 16 amino acids. CDR3 sequence: CASSPSPTLEGHEQYF. The CDR3 nucleotides are TGTGCCAGCAGCCCGTCCCCGACCCTTGAGGGTCACGAGCAGTACTTC.

J is TRBJ2-7 and V is TRBV7-2, with D uncertain. Germline-derived CDR1 and CDR2 are SGHTA and FQGNSA. The CDR3 has 15 amino acids. V was shortened by 3 bases and J by 2 bases, with 14 bases between the two germline ends. Here the CDR3 reads CASSFDTTLAYEQYF. CDR3 nucleotide sequence: TGTGCCAGCAGCTTCGACACAACCCTGGCCTACGAGCAGTACTTC.

The rearrangement uses TRBV7-2 and TRBJ2-5, with 8 bases aligning to TRBD2. The CDR3 is 15 residues long. CDR1 and CDR2 (germline): SGHTA, FQGNSA. V shed 3 bases and J 1 base; nucleotides not matched to a gene: 4. CDR3 residues: CASSFRRGVQETQYF. As DNA, the CDR3 is TGTGCCAGCAGCTTCAGGCGGGGGGTCCAAGAGACCCAGTACTTC.

On this clone: Different DNA sequences within this sample yield the same CDR3. This rearrangement joins TRBV7-2 to TRBJ2-7; possibly TRBD1 for D (5 bases). This CDR3 region has 14 residues. The V and J ends lost 2 bases and 0 bases respectively, with 8 bases between them. CDR1 is SGHTA, CDR2 FQGNSA, per germline. The CDR3 protein is CASSLQGSSYEQYF. The CDR3 DNA follows: TGTGCCAGCAGCTTACAGGGTAGCTCCTACGAGCAGTACTTC. Full variable domain (outside the CDR3, taken from reference TRBV7-2 and TRBJ2-7): GAGVSQSPSNKVTEKGKDVELRCDPISGHTALYWYRQSLGQGLEFLIYFQGNSAPDKSGLPSDRFSAERTGGSVSTLTIQRTQQEDSAVYLCASSLQGSSYEQYFGPGTRLTVT.

The chain links TRBV7-6 to TRBJ2-3, with D possibly TRBD2 on 6 matching bases. Germline CDR1 reads SGHVS; CDR2 reads FNYEAQ. Between the trimmed V and J ends, which lost 5 bases and 11 bases, there was a span of 11 bases. The length of the CDR3 is 11 residues. The CDR3 DNA reads as TGTGCCAGCAGCCGGGACTGCGAGCAGTATTTT. It codes for CASSRDCEQYF.

The rearrangement joins TRBV6-4 to TRBJ2-3; TRBD1 aligns across 8 bases. This CDR3 region has 15 residues. The V gene end was trimmed by 5 bases and the J gene end by 4 bases; junction bases not matched to a gene: 8. Germline V gene data show CDR1 as MRHNA and CDR2 as SNTAGT. In nucleotides, the CDR3 is TGTGCCAGCAGTACCACAGGGGGTAGCGCAGATACGCAGTATTTT. Encoded protein: CASSTTGGSADTQYF.

This clone was seen only a few times. The CDR3 DNA follows: TGTGCCAGCAGTTACGACGTGAGGCTGTTTTTT. Protein: CASSYDVRLFF. The genes are TRBV6-6 and TRBJ1-4; D is undetermined. CDR3 size: 11 residues. Per the germline V gene, CDR1 is MNHNY and CDR2 is SVGAGI (reference sequence). V was pared by 2 bases and J by 14 bases, with 9 bases between.

This chain joins TRBV27 and TRBJ2-3, with 12 bases lining up with TRBD2. Germline assignment: CDR1 MNHEY and CDR2 SMNVEV (reference sequence). The CDR3 extends over 15 amino acids. The J segment lost 4 bases and the V segment lost 6 bases, leaving 5 bases of the junction unmatched. The CDR3 loop is CASSRLAGVADTQYF. CDR3 in DNA: TGTGCCAGCAGCCGACTAGCGGGGGTTGCAGATACGCAGTATTTT.

The chain joins TRBV6-4 to TRBJ2-2; perhaps TRBD1 as D (5 bases). The CDR3 has 15 residues. Trimming stripped 2 bases from V and 6 bases from J, with 13 bases between. CDR1 and CDR2 (germline): MRHNA, SNTAGT. The CDR3, as DNA: TGTGCCAGCAGTGACGCAACGCAGGGTTCCGGGGAGCTGTTTTTT. Translated, it gives CASSDATQGSGELFF.

A few counts support this clone. CDR3 nucleotide sequence: TGTGCCAGCAGCTCGGGACAGGGAAAAAACACTGAAGCTTTCTTT. It is translated as CASSSGQGKNTEAFF. The chain couples TRBV11-1 to TRBJ1-1; 9 bases map to TRBD1. Per the germline V gene, CDR1 is SGHAT and CDR2 is FQDESV (reference sequence). Trimming removed 4 bases from V and 2 bases from J; junction bases left unmatched: 5. There are 15 residues in the CDR3.

The chain recombines TRBV7-9 with TRBJ2-7, with D perhaps matching TRBD1 (6 bases). Trimming pared 5 bases from V and 6 bases from J, leaving 20 bases between. CDR3 length: 15 amino acids. Germline CDR1 is SEHNR and CDR2 is FQNEAQ (reference sequence). The CDR3 loop reads CASSHEPGEWFEQYF. CDR3 nucleotides: TGTGCCAGCAGCCACGAACCAGGGGAGTGGTTCGAGCAGTACTTC.

This sequence joins TRBV30 and TRBJ1-3; D is possibly TRBD1 (5 bases). The CDR3 is 15 amino acids. CDR1 and CDR2 from the germline V gene are GTSNPN and SVGIG (reference sequence). The V end was cut by 0 bases, the J end by 0 bases, with 9 bases between. Here the CDR3 reads CAWSVGTGSGNTIYF. CDR3 sequence (DNA): TGTGCCTGGAGTGTTGGAACAGGCTCTGGAAACACCATATATTTT. Supplemented by reference TRBV30 and TRBJ1-3, the full variable domain reads SQTIHQWPATLVQPVGSPLSLECTVEGTSNPNLYWYRQAAGRGLQLLFYSVGIGQISSEVPQNLSASRPQDRQFILSSKKLLLSDSGFYLCAWSVGTGSGNTIYFGEGSWLTVV.

The rearrangement links TRBV6-1 to TRBJ2-5, with 7 bases aligning to TRBD1. The CDR3 consists of 14 residues. Germline V CDR1 and CDR2: MNHNS, SASEGT. Trimming cost V 6 bases and J 2 bases; bases outside gene matches: 6. As DNA, the CDR3 is TGTGCCAGCAGGATGGGACAGAATCAAGAGACCCAGTACTTC. Translated: CASRMGQNQETQYF.

This clone was seen a few times. The chain employs TRBV4-1 and TRBJ1-1; 9 nucleotides match TRBD1. The CDR3 is 13 amino acids. Germline V gene sequence: CDR1 MGHRA, CDR2 YSYEKL. The V and J ends lost 8 bases and 5 bases, in that order; junction bases with no gene match: 6. CDR3 DNA: TGCGCCAGCGCGACAGGGGGTTCTACTGAAGCTTTCTTT. Residues: CASATGGSTEAFF.

The chain recombines TRBV27 with TRBJ2-1; 9 positions agree with TRBD2. The V gene end was trimmed by 3 bases and the J gene end by 4 bases; junction bases not matched to a gene: 4. The CDR3 is 15 residues long. Germline CDR1 reads MNHEY; CDR2 reads SMNVEV (reference sequence). CDR3 loop: CASSLAAGGYNEQFF. DNA for the CDR3: TGTGCCAGCAGTTTGGCAGCGGGGGGTTACAATGAGCAGTTCTTC.

With regard to this clone: At one of its ends the junction is not consistent with the germline gene, which may arise from a read error. The chain carries TRBV7-9 and TRBJ2-7; 8 bases map to TRBD1. Germline CDR1 and CDR2: SEHNR and FQNEAQ (reference sequence). The length of the CDR3 is 12 residues. CDR3 in DNA: TGTTCCAGCAGGGGACAGGTTTACGAGCAGTACTTC. The encoded protein is CSSRGQVYEQYF.

In its sample, this clone was seen once. V is TRBV25-1 and J is TRBJ1-2; D ambiguous. Trimming took 3 bases from V and 3 from J, leaving 5 bases between them. The germline gives CDR1 MGHDK, CDR2 SYGVNS. This CDR3 comprises 12 residues. The CDR3 reads CASSDGYYGYTF. Written as DNA, the CDR3 is TGTGCCAGCAGTGACGGGTACTATGGCTACACCTTC.